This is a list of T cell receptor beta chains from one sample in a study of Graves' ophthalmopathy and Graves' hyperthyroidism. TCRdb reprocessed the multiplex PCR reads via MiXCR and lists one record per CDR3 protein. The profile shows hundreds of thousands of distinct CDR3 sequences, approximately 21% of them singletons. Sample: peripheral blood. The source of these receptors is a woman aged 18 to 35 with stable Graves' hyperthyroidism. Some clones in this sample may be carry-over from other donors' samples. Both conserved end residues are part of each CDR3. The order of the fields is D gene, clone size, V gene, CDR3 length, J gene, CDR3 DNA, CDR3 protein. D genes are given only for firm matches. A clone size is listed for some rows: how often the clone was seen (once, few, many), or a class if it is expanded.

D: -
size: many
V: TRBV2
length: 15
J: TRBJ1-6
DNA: TGTGCCAGCAGTCCCGAAAGGACGGTAAATTCACCCCTCCACTTT
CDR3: CASSPERTVNSPLHF

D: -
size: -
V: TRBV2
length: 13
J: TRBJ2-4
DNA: TGTGCCAGCTGTCTAGAGACCAAAAACATTCAGTACTTC
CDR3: CASCLETKNIQYF

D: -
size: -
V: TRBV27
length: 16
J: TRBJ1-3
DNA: TGTGCCAGCAGCCCCGGAATTCGGGACGAAACGCCGTTGATATATTTT
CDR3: CASSPGIRDETPLIYF

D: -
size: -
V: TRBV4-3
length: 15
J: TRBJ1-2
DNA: TGCGCCAGCAGCCAAGAGAACAGTGCTAACTATGGCTACACCTTC
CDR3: CASSQENSANYGYTF

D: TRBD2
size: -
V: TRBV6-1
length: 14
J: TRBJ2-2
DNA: TGTGCCAGCAGCACTCCGGGGGGGCCCGGGGAGCTGTTTTTT
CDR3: CASSTPGGPGELFF

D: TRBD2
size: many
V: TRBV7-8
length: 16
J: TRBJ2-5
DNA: TGTGCCAGCAGCTGGGGACTAGCGGGAGGTCTGGAGACCCAGTACTTC
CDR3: CASSWGLAGGLETQYF

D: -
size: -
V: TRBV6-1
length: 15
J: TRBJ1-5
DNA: TGTGCCAGCAGTGGCGAGGTGGGCGGCAATCAGCCCCAGCATTTT
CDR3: CASSGEVGGNQPQHF

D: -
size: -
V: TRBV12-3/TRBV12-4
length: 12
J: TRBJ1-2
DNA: TGTGCCAGCAAAATCGCTAACTATGGCTACACCTTC
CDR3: CASKIANYGYTF

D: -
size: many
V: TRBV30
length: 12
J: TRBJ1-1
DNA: TGTGCCTGGAGTATGGGCCCCACTGAAGCTTTCTTT
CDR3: CAWSMGPTEAFF

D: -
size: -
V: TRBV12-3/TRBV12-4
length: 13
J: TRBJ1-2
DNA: TGTGCCAGCACCCAGTCCCCCATCTATGGCTACACCTTC
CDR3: CASTQSPIYGYTF

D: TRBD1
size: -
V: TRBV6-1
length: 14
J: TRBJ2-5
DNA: TGTGCCAGCAGTAGAACCTACAGGGGGGAGACCCAGTACTTC
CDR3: CASSRTYRGETQYF

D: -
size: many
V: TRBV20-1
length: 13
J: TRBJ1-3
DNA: TGCAGTGCCCGGGCCCGCTCTGGAAACACCATATATTTT
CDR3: CSARARSGNTIYF

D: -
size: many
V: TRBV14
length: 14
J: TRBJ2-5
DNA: TGTGCCAGCAGCCCGACGGGGCGCCAAGAGACCCAGTACTTC
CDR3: CASSPTGRQETQYF

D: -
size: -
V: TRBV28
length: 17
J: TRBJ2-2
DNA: TGTGCCAGCAGTACCCGATCAGACTTGGTGCACACCGGGGAGCTGTTTTTT
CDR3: CASSTRSDLVHTGELFF

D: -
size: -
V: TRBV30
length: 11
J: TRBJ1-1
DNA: TGTGCCTGGAGTCAGTATGGTGAAGCTTTCTTT
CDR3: CAWSQYGEAFF

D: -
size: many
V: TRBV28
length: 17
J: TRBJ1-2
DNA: TGTGCCAGCAGTTTATTCCGCCCTTGGGGAGCTAACTATGGCTACACCTTC
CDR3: CASSLFRPWGANYGYTF

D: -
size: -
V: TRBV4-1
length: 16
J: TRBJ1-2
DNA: TGCGCCAGCAGCCACCCACGTTTTGAGCCCTCCTATGGCTACACCTTC
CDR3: CASSHPRFEPSYGYTF

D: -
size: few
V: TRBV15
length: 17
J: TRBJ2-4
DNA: TGTGCCACCAGCAGAGATAGTCCAGGGTTCGCCAAAAACATTCAGTACTTC
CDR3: CATSRDSPGFAKNIQYF

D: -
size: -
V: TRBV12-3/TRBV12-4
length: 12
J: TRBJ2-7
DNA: TGTGCCAGCAGTTTACAATGGGGCGAGCAGTACTTC
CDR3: CASSLQWGEQYF

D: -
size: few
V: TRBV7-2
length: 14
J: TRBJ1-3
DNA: TGTGCCAGCAGCCTGGGACACCATGGAAACACCATATATTTT
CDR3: CASSLGHHGNTIYF

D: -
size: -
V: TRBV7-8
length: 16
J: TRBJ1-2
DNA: TGTGCCAGCAGCCAAAGGACCGCGAGGGGGAACTATGGCTACACCTTC
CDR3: CASSQRTARGNYGYTF

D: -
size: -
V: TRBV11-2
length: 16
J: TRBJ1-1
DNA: TGTGCCAGCAGCTTAGAGGGGGTCAGGGTAGGAACTGAAGCTTTCTTT
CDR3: CASSLEGVRVGTEAFF

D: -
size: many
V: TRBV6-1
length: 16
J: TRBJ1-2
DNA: TGTGCCAGCAGAGAACCGCCGCCCGACAGGACCTATGGCTACACCTTC
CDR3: CASREPPPDRTYGYTF

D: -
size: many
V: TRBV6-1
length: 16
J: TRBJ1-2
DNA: TGTGCCAGCAGTCGGGCGGGGACGGGCCCCCCCTTGGGCTACACCTTC
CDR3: CASSRAGTGPPLGYTF